A selection of T cell receptor beta chains follows, all from one sample in a study of OX40 agonist ivuxolimab in advanced cancers. The table came from immunoSEQ multiplex PCR; TCRdb's copy has only in-frame clones and leaves some out. The repertoire holds 100,000 or so clones, with about 90% as singletons. Sequencing used CD4+ or CD8+ T cells sorted from blood, obtained in a trial of the OX40 agonist ivuxolimab. These receptors were obtained from an adult with an advanced solid tumor such as melanoma, head and neck, liver or kidney cancer. CDR3s include the opening cysteine and the closing phenylalanine or tryptophan. A D gene is named only where the DNA matches it firmly. Not every row has a clone size; where given, it reads once, few, many or a size class.

>.|TRBV6-1|TRBD1|TRBJ2-1
TGTGCCAGCAGTGAAGCTGGGACAGGGGGCTGGAATGAGCAGTTCTTC
CASSEAGTGGWNEQFF
>once|TRBV6-1|.|TRBJ2-3
TGTGCCAGCAGTGAAGCTATCAGTTCCTTGGGGGTTTGGACAGATACGCAGTATTTT
CASSEAISSLGVWTDTQYF
>.|TRBV4-1|TRBD2|TRBJ2-5
TGCGCCAGCAGCCAATGGGAGGGGGAGACCCAGTACTTC
CASSQWEGETQYF
>once|TRBV7-8|.|TRBJ2-7
TGTGCCAGCAGCCTCACTAGTTTCTACGAGCAGTACTTC
CASSLTSFYEQYF
>.|TRBV6-5|.|TRBJ1-1
TGTGCCAGCAGCTACCAGGGTATCGGAACTGAAGCTTTCTTT
CASSYQGIGTEAFF
>.|TRBV4-2|.|TRBJ2-1
TGTGCCAGCAGCCAAGAAGGGACATCCTACAATGAGCAGTTCTTC
CASSQEGTSYNEQFF
>.|TRBV5-1|TRBD2|TRBJ2-1
TGCGCCAGCAGCCCATTTGCTAGCGGGGGGGCCGGTGAGCAGTTCTTC
CASSPFASGGAGEQFF
>.|TRBV30|.|TRBJ2-1
TGTGCCTGTTTCAGGGGGGTAAGGTTGGACAATGAGCAGTTCTTC
CACFRGVRLDNEQFF
>.|TRBV27|.|TRBJ1-6
TGTGCCAGCAGTTTAAATCCGTCTGGTAGTAGGACCGGAAAATTTCCCCTCCACTTT
CASSLNPSGSRTGKFPLHF
>.|TRBV27|TRBD1|TRBJ2-2
TGTGCCAGCAGTTTGGGCCTCGACAGGGCGGTGACCGGGGAGCTGTTTTTT
CASSLGLDRAVTGELFF
>.|TRBV30|TRBD1|TRBJ1-3
TGTGCCTGGAATCACGACAGGGCTGGAAACACCATATATTTT
CAWNHDRAGNTIYF
>.|TRBV9|TRBD1|TRBJ1-3
TGTGCCAGCAGCGCTCCCGGACAGGGGGAAAGAGGAAACACCATATATTTT
CASSAPGQGERGNTIYF
>.|TRBV6-1|TRBD1|TRBJ1-2
TGTGCCAGCAGTGACTGGACAGGGGGCCCCTTAGGCTATGGCTACACCTTC
CASSDWTGGPLGYGYTF
>.|TRBV11-2|.|TRBJ1-1
TGTGCCAGCAGCTTTGACACTGAAGCTTTCTTT
CASSFDTEAFF
>.|TRBV6-6|.|TRBJ1-2
TGTGCCAGCACCCCGGACAGCTATGGCTACACCTTC
CASTPDSYGYTF
>.|TRBV5-1|.|TRBJ1-4
TGCGCCAGCAGCTTGGAGGGGGTCGCTAATGAAAAACTGTTTTTT
CASSLEGVANEKLFF
>few|TRBV5-1|TRBD1|TRBJ1-2
TGCGCCAGCAGCTTATCCACTGGACAGGGGGCTGGCTACACCTTC
CASSLSTGQGAGYTF
>.|TRBV5-1|.|TRBJ2-3
TGCGCCAGCAGCTTGGTAGGGGGAGGAACAGATACGCAGTATTTT
CASSLVGGGTDTQYF
>once|TRBV7-9|.|TRBJ1-2
TGTGCCAGCAGCTTAGACAACTTCTATGGCTACACCTTC
CASSLDNFYGYTF
>.|TRBV27|TRBD2|TRBJ2-7
TGTGCCAGCAGTTTAGTGGGACTAACACGACCCTACGAGCAGTACTTC
CASSLVGLTRPYEQYF
>.|TRBV5-1|TRBD1|TRBJ1-2
TGCGCCAGCAGCTTGAGGGCCGGGACAGGGGTATCCTTTTATGGCTACACCTTC
CASSLRAGTGVSFYGYTF
>.|TRBV19|TRBD2|TRBJ2-7
TGTGCCAGTAGACTGACTAGCGGGGGTCTCTACGAGCAGTACTTC
CASRLTSGGLYEQYF
>.|TRBV6-4|TRBD1|TRBJ1-1
TGTGCCAGCAGTGAGAGGGACAGGGGGGACACTGAAGCTTTCTTT
CASSERDRGDTEAFF
>.|TRBV9|.|TRBJ1-1
TGTGCCAGCAGTCGAAGCGTGAACACTGAAGCTTTCTTT
CASSRSVNTEAFF
>.|TRBV7-3|.|TRBJ2-5
TGTGCCAGCAGCTTAGTGACTGGGGAGACCCAGTACTTC
CASSLVTGETQYF
>.|TRBV2|TRBD1|TRBJ2-1
TGTGCCAGCAGTGAAAGGACAGGGATCCATGAGCAGTTCTTC
CASSERTGIHEQFF
>.|TRBV10-3|TRBD1|TRBJ1-2
TGTGCCATCAGGGACCGGGACAGGGGGGTAACATATGGCTATGGCTACACCTTC
CAIRDRDRGVTYGYGYTF
>many|TRBV4-1|.|TRBJ2-7
TGCGCCAGCAGGAAAAGGGGGGACTCCATCTCCTACGAGCAGTACTTC
CASRKRGDSISYEQYF
>.|TRBV9|.|TRBJ1-1
TGTGCCAGCAGCCTATCCGGGACCCGGACTGAAGCTTTCTTT
CASSLSGTRTEAFF
>.|TRBV4-1|TRBD1|TRBJ1-5
TGCGCCAGCAGCCGGGGGACAGGTCAGCCCCAGCATTTT
CASSRGTGQPQHF
>.|TRBV7-2|TRBD2|TRBJ2-3
TGTGCCAGCAGCGGGACTAGCGGGGGGGTAGATACGCAGTATTTT
CASSGTSGGVDTQYF
>.|TRBV4-2|.|TRBJ1-1
TGTGCCAGCAGCCAGGGAATCCAGGGCGGCACTGAAGCTTTCTTT
CASSQGIQGGTEAFF
>.|TRBV13|.|TRBJ1-1
TGTGCCAGCAGCTTGAAACTCACTGAAGCTTTCTTT
CASSLKLTEAFF
>.|TRBV9|TRBD1|TRBJ2-5
TGTGCCAGCAGCGTAGTAGGGGGCGAGGAGACCCAGTACTTC
CASSVVGGEETQYF
>.|TRBV5-4|.|TRBJ1-2
TGTGCCAGCAGCTCACTGACAGGCACCTATGGCTACACCTTC
CASSSLTGTYGYTF
>.|TRBV7-9|.|TRBJ1-2
TGTGCCAGCAGCCCCGACAGTTACTATGGCTACACCTTC
CASSPDSYYGYTF
>.|TRBV4-1|.|TRBJ1-6
TGCGCCAGCAGCCCTGACGCAGGCGGTTCACCCCTCCACTTT
CASSPDAGGSPLHF
>.|TRBV19|TRBD1|TRBJ1-5
TGTGCCAGTAGTATTGACAGGGCGGGCAATCAGCCCCAGCATTTT
CASSIDRAGNQPQHF
>.|TRBV30|.|TRBJ2-3
TGTGCCTGGAAGCGACAGACCACAGATACGCAGTATTTT
CAWKRQTTDTQYF
>.|TRBV5-1|.|TRBJ1-1
TGCGCCAGCAGCTTGGACAGAAACACTGAAGCTTTCTTT
CASSLDRNTEAFF
>.|TRBV7-3|TRBD1|TRBJ2-5
TGTGCCAGCAGCCATATAGGTGACAGGGGGGAGACCCAGTACTTC
CASSHIGDRGETQYF
>.|TRBV18|.|TRBJ1-2
TGTGCCAGCTCACCAACTTCGATTACAAGCTATGGCTACACCTTC
CASSPTSITSYGYTF
>.|TRBV7-8|.|TRBJ1-6
TGTGCCAGCAGCTTAGGTGGGGTCTCACCCCTCCACTTT
CASSLGGVSPLHF
>.|TRBV11-3|.|TRBJ2-7
TGTGCCAGCAGCTTAGGCGTCGAGCAGTACTTC
CASSLGVEQYF
>.|TRBV11-2|TRBD1|TRBJ1-2
TGTGCCAGCAGCTTTCCACAGGGGCCCGCTTATGGCTACACCTTC
CASSFPQGPAYGYTF
>.|TRBV27|TRBD1|TRBJ1-5
TGTGCCAGCGGGGACAGGGGAAACAATCAGCCCCAGCATTTT
CASGDRGNNQPQHF
>.|TRBV25-1|.|TRBJ2-3
TGTGCCAGCAGTGTTAGCGGCCAAGCCACAGATACGCAGTATTTT
CASSVSGQATDTQYF
>few|TRBV6-1|TRBD1|TRBJ2-3
TGTGCCAGCTCCCGGGACAGGGCTGCCGGGGATACGCAGTATTTT
CASSRDRAAGDTQYF
>.|TRBV2|.|TRBJ2-5
TGTGCCAGCAGTAGGGGGGAGACCCAGTACTTC
CASSRGETQYF
>.|TRBV19|.|TRBJ1-2
TGTGCCAGTAGTTGGTGGCTTGGCTACACCTTC
CASSWWLGYTF
>.|TRBV5-1|TRBD1|TRBJ2-2
TGCGCCAGCAGCGGAATACAGGGGGCCAACACCGGGGAGCTGTTTTTT
CASSGIQGANTGELFF
>.|TRBV27|TRBD2|TRBJ2-7
TGTGCCAGCACCGGACTAGATCCTCCCTACGAGCAGTACTTC
CASTGLDPPYEQYF
>.|TRBV5-1|.|TRBJ2-7
TGCGCCAGCAGGGGAGAGACAACTTTCTACGAGCAGTACTTC
CASRGETTFYEQYF
>.|TRBV11-2|.|TRBJ1-1
TGTGCCAGCAGCTTAGGATTAAGCCTTAAAGCTTTCTTT
CASSLGLSLKAFF
>.|TRBV2|TRBD1|TRBJ1-5
TGTGCCAGCACCGTACAGGGGCATAGCAATCAGCCCCAGCATTTT
CASTVQGHSNQPQHF
>.|TRBV7-6|.|TRBJ2-5
TGTGCCAGCAGCTTATGGAACCAAGAGACCCAGTACTTC
CASSLWNQETQYF
>few|TRBV6-5|.|TRBJ1-6
TGTGCCAGCAGTCTCAGGGGAACGGGTAATTCACCCCTCCACTTT
CASSLRGTGNSPLHF
>.|TRBV9|TRBD2|TRBJ2-3
TGTGCCAGCAGCCCCCGACTAGCGGGTGTAGATACGCAGTATTTT
CASSPRLAGVDTQYF
>once|TRBV18|TRBD1|TRBJ1-4
TGTGCCAGCTCACCACCGGACAGGGTCGCAAAACTGTTTTTT
CASSPPDRVAKLFF